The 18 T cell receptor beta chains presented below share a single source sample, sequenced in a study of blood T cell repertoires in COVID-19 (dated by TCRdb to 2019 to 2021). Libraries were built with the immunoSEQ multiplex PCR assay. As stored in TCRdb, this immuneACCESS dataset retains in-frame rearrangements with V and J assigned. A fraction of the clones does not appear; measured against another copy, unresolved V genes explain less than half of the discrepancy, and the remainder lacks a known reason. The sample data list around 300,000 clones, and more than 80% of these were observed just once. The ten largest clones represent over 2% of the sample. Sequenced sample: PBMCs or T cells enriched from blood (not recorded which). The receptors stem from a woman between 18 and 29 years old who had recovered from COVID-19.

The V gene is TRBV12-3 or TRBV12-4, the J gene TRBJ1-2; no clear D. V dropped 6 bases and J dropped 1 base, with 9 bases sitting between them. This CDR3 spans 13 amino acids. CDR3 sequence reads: CASRYTDNYGYTF. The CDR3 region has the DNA TGTGCCAGCAGGTACACAGATAACTATGGCTACACCTTC.

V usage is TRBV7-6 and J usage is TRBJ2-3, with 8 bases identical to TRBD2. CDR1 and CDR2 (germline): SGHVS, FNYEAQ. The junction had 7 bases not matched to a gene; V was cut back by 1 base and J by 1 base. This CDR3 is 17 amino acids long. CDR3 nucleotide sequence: TGTGCCAGCAGCTTAGTGGGGGGTAGCGGGGGCACAGATACGCAGTATTTT. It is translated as CASSLVGGSGGTDTQYF.

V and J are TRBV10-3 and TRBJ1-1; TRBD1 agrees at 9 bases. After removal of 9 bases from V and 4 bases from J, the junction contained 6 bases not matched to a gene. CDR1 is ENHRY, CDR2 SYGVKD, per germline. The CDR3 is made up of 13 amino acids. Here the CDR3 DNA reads TGTGCCATTCGGGACAGGGAGCCCACTGAAGCTTTCTTT. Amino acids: CAIRDREPTEAFF.

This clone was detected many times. CDR3 amino acids: CASSEGGGGDEQFF. CDR3 nucleotides: TGTGCCAGCAGTGAAGGAGGAGGGGGGGATGAGCAGTTCTTC. The chain carries TRBV6-4 and TRBJ2-1, with TRBD2 as a possible D gene (7 bases). The CDR3 extends over 14 amino acids. Trimming took off 3 bases at V and 8 bases at J, with 14 bases between the two ends. In germline, CDR1 is MRHNA, CDR2 SNTAGT.

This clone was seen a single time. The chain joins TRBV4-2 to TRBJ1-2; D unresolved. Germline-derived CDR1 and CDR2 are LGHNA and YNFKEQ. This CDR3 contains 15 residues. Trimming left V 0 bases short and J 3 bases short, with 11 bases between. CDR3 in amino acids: CASSQDWRVDYGYTF. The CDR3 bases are TGTGCCAGCAGCCAAGATTGGAGGGTAGACTATGGCTACACCTTC.

The DNA of the CDR3 is TGTGCCAGCGACGAAAGGGGCACCGGGGAGCTGTTTTTT. Its protein is CASDERGTGELFF. V usage is TRBV2 and J usage is TRBJ2-2; D is perhaps TRBD1 (5 bases). CDR1 and CDR2 from the germline V gene are SNHLY and FYNNEI. This CDR3 contains 13 residues. Trimming removed 8 bases from V and 4 bases from J, with 11 bases in between.

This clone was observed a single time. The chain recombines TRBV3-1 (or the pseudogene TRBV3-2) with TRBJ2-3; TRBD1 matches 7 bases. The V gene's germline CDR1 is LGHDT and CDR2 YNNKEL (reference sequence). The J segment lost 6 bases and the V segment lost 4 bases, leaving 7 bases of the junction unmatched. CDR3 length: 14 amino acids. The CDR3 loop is CASSPRDRDDTQYF. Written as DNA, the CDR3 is TGTGCCAGCAGCCCGAGAGACAGGGACGATACGCAGTATTTT.

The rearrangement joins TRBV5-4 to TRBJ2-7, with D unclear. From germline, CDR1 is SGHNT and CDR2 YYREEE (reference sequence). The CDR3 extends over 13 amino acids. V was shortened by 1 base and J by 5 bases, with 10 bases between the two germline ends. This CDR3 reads CASSLKFLDEQYF. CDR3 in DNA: TGTGCCAGCAGCTTGAAATTCCTAGACGAGCAGTACTTC.

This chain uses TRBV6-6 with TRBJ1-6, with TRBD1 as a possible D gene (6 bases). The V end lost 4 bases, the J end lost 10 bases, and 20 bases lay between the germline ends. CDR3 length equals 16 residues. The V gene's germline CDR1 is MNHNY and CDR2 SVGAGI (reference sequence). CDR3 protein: CASSSGGARLGSPLHF. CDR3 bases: TGTGCCAGCAGTTCTGGGGGGGCGCGATTAGGCTCACCCCTCCACTTT.

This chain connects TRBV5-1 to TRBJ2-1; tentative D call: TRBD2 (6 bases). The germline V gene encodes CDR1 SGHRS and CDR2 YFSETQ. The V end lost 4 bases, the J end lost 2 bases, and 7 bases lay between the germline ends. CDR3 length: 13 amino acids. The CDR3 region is CASSGGTYNEQFF. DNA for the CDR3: TGCGCCAGCAGCGGGGGGACCTACAATGAGCAGTTCTTC.

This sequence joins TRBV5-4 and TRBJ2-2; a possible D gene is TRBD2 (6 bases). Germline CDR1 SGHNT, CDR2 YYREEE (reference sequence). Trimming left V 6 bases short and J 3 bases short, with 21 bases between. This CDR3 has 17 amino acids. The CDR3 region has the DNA TGTGCCAGCAAGGTGATGGAGGGTGGGCAGCACACCGGGGAGCTGTTTTTT. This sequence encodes CASKVMEGGQHTGELFF.

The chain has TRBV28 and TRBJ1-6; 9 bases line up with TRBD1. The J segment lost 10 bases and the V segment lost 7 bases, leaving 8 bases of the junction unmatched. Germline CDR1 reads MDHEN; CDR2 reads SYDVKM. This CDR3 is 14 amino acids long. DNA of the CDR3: TGTGCCAGCACTCCCGGGACAGGGTACTCACCCCTCCACTTT. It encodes CASTPGTGYSPLHF. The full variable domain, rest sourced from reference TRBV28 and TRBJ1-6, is DVKVTQSSRYLVKRTGEKVFLECVQDMDHENMFWYRQDPGLGLRLIYFSYDVKMKEKGDIPEGYSVSREKKERFSLILESASTNQTSMYLCASTPGTGYSPLHFGNGTRLTVT.

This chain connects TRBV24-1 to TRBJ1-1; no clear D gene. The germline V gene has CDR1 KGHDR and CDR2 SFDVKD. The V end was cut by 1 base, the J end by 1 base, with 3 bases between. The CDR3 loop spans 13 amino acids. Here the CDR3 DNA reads TGTGCCACCAGTGATTTCTCGAACACTGAAGCTTTCTTT. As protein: CATSDFSNTEAFF.

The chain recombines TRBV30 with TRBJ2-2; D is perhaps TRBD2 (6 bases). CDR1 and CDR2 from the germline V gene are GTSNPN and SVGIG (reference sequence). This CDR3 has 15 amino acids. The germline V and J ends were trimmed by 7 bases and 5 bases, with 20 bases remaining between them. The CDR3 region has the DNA TGTGCCTTCACCGCCGGGGGTTTGGGGACCGGGGAGCTGTTTTTT. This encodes CAFTAGGLGTGELFF.

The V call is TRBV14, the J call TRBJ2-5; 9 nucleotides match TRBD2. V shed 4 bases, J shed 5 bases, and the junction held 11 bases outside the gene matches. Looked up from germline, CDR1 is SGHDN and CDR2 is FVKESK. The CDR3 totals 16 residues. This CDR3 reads CASSRLGLGLAETQYF. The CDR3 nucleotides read TGTGCCAGCAGCCGGCTCGGCCTGGGACTAGCCGAGACCCAGTACTTC.

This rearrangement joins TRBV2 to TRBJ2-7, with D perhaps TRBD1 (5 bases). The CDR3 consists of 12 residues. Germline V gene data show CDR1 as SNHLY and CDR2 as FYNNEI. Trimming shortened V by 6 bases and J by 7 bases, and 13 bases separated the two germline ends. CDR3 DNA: TGTGCCAGCAGCCGACAGACGAGGGAGCAGTACTTC. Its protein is CASSRQTREQYF. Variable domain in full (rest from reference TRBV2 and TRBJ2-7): EPEVTQTPSHQVTQMGQEVILRCVPISNHLYFYWYRQILGQKVEFLVSFYNNEISEKSEIFDDQFSVERPDGSNFTLKIRSTKLEDSAMYFCASSRQTREQYFGPGTRLTVT.

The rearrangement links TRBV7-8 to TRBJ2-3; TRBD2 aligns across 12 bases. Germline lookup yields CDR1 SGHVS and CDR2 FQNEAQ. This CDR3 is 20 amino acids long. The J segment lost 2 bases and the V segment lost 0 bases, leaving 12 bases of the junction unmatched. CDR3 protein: CASSLAASGGGTLNTDTQYF. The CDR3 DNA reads TGTGCCAGCAGCTTAGCGGCTAGCGGGGGGGGGACCCTCAACACAGATACGCAGTATTTT. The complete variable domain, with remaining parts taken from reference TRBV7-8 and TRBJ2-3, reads GAGVSQSPRYKVAKRGQDVALRCDPISGHVSLFWYQQALGQGPEFLTYFQNEAQLDKSGLPSDRFFAERPEGSVSTLKIQRTQQEDSAVYLCASSLAASGGGTLNTDTQYFGPGTRLTVL.

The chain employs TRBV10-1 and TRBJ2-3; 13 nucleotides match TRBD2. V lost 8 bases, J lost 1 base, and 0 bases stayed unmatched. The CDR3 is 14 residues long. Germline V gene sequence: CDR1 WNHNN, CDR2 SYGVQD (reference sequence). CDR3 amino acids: CASGTSGGTDTQYF. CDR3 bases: TGCGCCAGCGGGACTAGCGGGGGCACAGATACGCAGTATTTT.